Listed below are T cell receptor beta chains from one sample, sequenced in a study of cytomegalovirus exposure and HLA in healthy donors. Using immunoSEQ multiplex PCR, the repertoire was profiled, and TCRdb retains in-frame clones only, with some absent. The table has 120,000 or so clones, around three quarters seen once. The specimen sequenced was PBMCs. The receptor source for this set is a man aged 25 to 40 in good health and CMV-seropositive. The CDR3 runs from the conserved cysteine through the conserved F or W.

CDR3	V
CASSTPGGGGGYTF	TRBV7-2
CASSLVGDSTGELFF	TRBV11-1
CASSTGQSTDTQYF	TRBV5-1
CASRNDTKGLKEQYF	TRBV6-1
CASSPLGQGGGYGYTF	TRBV5-8
CASSLLAGDSLKTQYF	TRBV2
CASSLEYRVSGELFF	TRBV7-8
CASSIIRGGDEKLFF	TRBV19
CSVGEGGHGYTF	TRBV29-1
CASSPIRGDRDGQPQHF	TRBV19
CASSYTYPRATEAFF	TRBV6-5
CASSGRGTNEKLFF	TRBV5-1
CASSEYHGREQYF	TRBV9
CASSLRTGSVGYTF	TRBV5-1
CASSPIKQGNPYEQYF	TRBV7-9
CASSPWDRYQPQHF	TRBV6-5
CASSLAGRQETQYF	TRBV5-1
CASSQVLVLDTEAFF	TRBV4-1
CASSKSSYQPQHF	TRBV19
CAIKVRREGYEQYF	TRBV10-3
CASSEEGVGAKNIQYF	TRBV6-1